This T cell receptor (beta chain) was captured in a study of blood T cell repertoires in COVID-19. The authors' processing: Counts of nucleated cells, estimated from reference gene primer amplification, were obtained. Clones were read by immunoSEQ multiplex PCR, and TCRdb kept only the in-frame ones, dropping some. The V and J calls and clone size are taken from that table; D and trimming were inferred from the DNA. Here the sample spans 250,000 to 350,000 clones, approximately 90% being singletons. CDR3 length: 15 amino acids. With 3 bases removed from V and 1 base from J, the gap between germline ends came to 12 bases. CDR1 is LNHDA and CDR2 is SQIVND in the germline V gene (reference sequence).

The sequencing input was peripheral blood. V gene TRBV19 combines with J gene TRBJ1-1, with D uncertain. The TCR was taken from a woman aged 45-65 years with COVID-19, enrolled during active disease. The DNA of the CDR3 is TGTGCCAGTAGTATTGTGTGGAGCACGAACACTGAAGCTTTCTTT. Translating it yields CASSIVWSTNTEAFF.